Each of the 11 T cell receptor beta chains below was sequenced from the same sample in a study of blood T cell repertoires in COVID-19. Method: immunoSEQ multiplex PCR; TCRdb's copy keeps in-frame clones and lacks some. The repertoire has about 490,000 clones, 80% to 90% of them found once; the top ten carry approximately 3.2%. Specimen: peripheral blood. These receptors were taken from a human donor in a cohort sampled during active COVID-19.

This clone was recorded only once. The chain links TRBV5-4 to TRBJ2-1, with 11 bases matching TRBD2. Per the germline V gene, CDR1 is SGHNT and CDR2 is YYREEE (reference sequence). This CDR3 spans 17 amino acids. The ends lost 0 bases at V and 7 bases at J; junction bases unmatched: 9. For the CDR3, the DNA is TGTGCCAGCAGCTTGGGAACTAGCGGGAGCTACGGGAATGAGCAGTTCTTC. The encoded protein is CASSLGTSGSYGNEQFF.

The chain links TRBV11-3 to TRBJ2-3; TRBD1 might be the D (5 bases). The germline V gene has CDR1 SGHNT and CDR2 YENEEA. With 1 base removed from V and 6 bases from J, the gap between germline ends came to 14 bases. There are 15 residues in the CDR3. CDR3 sequence (DNA): TGTGCCAGCAGCTTAGGGGCAGGGTTCACCGATACGCAGTATTTT. Amino acids: CASSLGAGFTDTQYF.

The DNA for the CDR3 is TGTGCCAGCAGCCTTCTCGGACAGGCAGGCTATGGCTACACCTTC. As protein: CASSLLGQAGYGYTF. The chain links TRBV7-9 to TRBJ1-2, with 7 bases matching TRBD1. The J segment lost 4 bases and the V segment lost 5 bases, leaving 10 bases of the junction unmatched. This CDR3 has 15 residues. Germline loops: CDR1 SEHNR, CDR2 FQNEAQ (reference sequence).

The J gene is TRBJ2-3, the V gene TRBV7-9, with a possible D match to TRBD2 (6 bases). CDR1 and CDR2 from the germline V gene are SEHNR and FQNEAQ (reference sequence). Trimming shortened V by 5 bases and J by 3 bases, and 9 bases separated the two germline ends. The CDR3 extends over 13 amino acids. CDR3 loop: CASSAGLTDTQYF. The CDR3 coding sequence is TGTGCCAGCAGCGCGGGACTTACAGATACGCAGTATTTT.

The chain links TRBV3-1 (or the pseudogene TRBV3-2) to TRBJ2-1, with 11 nucleotides matching TRBD2. The V gene end was trimmed by 6 bases and the J gene end by 5 bases; junction bases not matched to a gene: 9. Germline assignment: CDR1 LGHDT and CDR2 YNNKEL (reference sequence). The CDR3 loop spans 16 amino acids. The CDR3: CASRLKGTSGHNEQFF. DNA of the CDR3: TGTGCCAGCAGGCTAAAGGGGACTAGCGGACACAATGAGCAGTTCTTC.

This sequence joins TRBV5-4 and TRBJ2-7; possibly TRBD1 for D (5 bases). The CDR3 has 15 residues. In germline, CDR1 is SGHNT, CDR2 YYREEE (reference sequence). V dropped 2 bases and J dropped 3 bases, with 15 bases sitting between them. The CDR3 reads CASSFGRGRDYEQYF. CDR3 nucleotides: TGTGCCAGCAGCTTCGGAAGGGGAAGGGACTACGAGCAGTACTTC.

The chain joins TRBV5-1 to TRBJ1-1, with D maybe TRBD1 (5 bases). This CDR3 has 15 amino acids. Deletions cut 0 bases from V and 5 bases from J, with 14 bases between. Germline CDR1 is SGHRS and CDR2 is YFSETQ. The CDR3 region is CASSLVAGFGTEAFF. DNA of the CDR3: TGCGCCAGCAGCTTGGTGGCAGGGTTTGGGACTGAAGCTTTCTTT.

The chain couples TRBV11-2 to TRBJ1-1, with 7 bases lining up with TRBD1. Germline-derived CDR1 and CDR2 are SGHAT and FQNNGV. The ends lost 1 base at V and 4 bases at J; junction bases unmatched: 0. The CDR3 consists of 13 residues. CDR3 DNA: TGTGCCAGCAGCTTAGCAGGGGGCACTGAAGCTTTCTTT. As protein: CASSLAGGTEAFF.

The J gene is TRBJ2-1, the V gene TRBV11-2; D may be TRBD1 (5 bases). This CDR3 region has 14 residues. Looked up from germline, CDR1 is SGHAT and CDR2 is FQNNGV. V lost 8 bases to trimming and J lost 0 bases, with 11 bases between them. CDR3 nucleotide sequence: TGTGCCAGCGGTATTCAGGGCTCCTACAATGAGCAGTTCTTC. The encoded protein is CASGIQGSYNEQFF.

This chain links TRBV7-2 with TRBJ2-5, with no clear D. The V and J ends lost 5 bases and 7 bases respectively, with 14 bases between them. Germline V CDR1 and CDR2: SGHTA, FQGNSA. The CDR3 loop spans 13 amino acids. The CDR3 coding sequence is TGTGCCAGCAGCCCCCAGTTGCGAGGGACCCAGTACTTC. Encoded protein: CASSPQLRGTQYF.

This chain connects TRBV9 to TRBJ2-1; 8 nucleotides match TRBD2. The CDR3 runs to 14 residues. V shed 2 bases, J shed 6 bases, and the junction held 4 bases outside the gene matches. Germline V gene sequence: CDR1 SGDLS, CDR2 YYNGEE. The CDR3 bases are TGTGCCAGCAGCGTGTGGACTAGCCCCAATGAGCAGTTCTTC. Its protein product is CASSVWTSPNEQFF.